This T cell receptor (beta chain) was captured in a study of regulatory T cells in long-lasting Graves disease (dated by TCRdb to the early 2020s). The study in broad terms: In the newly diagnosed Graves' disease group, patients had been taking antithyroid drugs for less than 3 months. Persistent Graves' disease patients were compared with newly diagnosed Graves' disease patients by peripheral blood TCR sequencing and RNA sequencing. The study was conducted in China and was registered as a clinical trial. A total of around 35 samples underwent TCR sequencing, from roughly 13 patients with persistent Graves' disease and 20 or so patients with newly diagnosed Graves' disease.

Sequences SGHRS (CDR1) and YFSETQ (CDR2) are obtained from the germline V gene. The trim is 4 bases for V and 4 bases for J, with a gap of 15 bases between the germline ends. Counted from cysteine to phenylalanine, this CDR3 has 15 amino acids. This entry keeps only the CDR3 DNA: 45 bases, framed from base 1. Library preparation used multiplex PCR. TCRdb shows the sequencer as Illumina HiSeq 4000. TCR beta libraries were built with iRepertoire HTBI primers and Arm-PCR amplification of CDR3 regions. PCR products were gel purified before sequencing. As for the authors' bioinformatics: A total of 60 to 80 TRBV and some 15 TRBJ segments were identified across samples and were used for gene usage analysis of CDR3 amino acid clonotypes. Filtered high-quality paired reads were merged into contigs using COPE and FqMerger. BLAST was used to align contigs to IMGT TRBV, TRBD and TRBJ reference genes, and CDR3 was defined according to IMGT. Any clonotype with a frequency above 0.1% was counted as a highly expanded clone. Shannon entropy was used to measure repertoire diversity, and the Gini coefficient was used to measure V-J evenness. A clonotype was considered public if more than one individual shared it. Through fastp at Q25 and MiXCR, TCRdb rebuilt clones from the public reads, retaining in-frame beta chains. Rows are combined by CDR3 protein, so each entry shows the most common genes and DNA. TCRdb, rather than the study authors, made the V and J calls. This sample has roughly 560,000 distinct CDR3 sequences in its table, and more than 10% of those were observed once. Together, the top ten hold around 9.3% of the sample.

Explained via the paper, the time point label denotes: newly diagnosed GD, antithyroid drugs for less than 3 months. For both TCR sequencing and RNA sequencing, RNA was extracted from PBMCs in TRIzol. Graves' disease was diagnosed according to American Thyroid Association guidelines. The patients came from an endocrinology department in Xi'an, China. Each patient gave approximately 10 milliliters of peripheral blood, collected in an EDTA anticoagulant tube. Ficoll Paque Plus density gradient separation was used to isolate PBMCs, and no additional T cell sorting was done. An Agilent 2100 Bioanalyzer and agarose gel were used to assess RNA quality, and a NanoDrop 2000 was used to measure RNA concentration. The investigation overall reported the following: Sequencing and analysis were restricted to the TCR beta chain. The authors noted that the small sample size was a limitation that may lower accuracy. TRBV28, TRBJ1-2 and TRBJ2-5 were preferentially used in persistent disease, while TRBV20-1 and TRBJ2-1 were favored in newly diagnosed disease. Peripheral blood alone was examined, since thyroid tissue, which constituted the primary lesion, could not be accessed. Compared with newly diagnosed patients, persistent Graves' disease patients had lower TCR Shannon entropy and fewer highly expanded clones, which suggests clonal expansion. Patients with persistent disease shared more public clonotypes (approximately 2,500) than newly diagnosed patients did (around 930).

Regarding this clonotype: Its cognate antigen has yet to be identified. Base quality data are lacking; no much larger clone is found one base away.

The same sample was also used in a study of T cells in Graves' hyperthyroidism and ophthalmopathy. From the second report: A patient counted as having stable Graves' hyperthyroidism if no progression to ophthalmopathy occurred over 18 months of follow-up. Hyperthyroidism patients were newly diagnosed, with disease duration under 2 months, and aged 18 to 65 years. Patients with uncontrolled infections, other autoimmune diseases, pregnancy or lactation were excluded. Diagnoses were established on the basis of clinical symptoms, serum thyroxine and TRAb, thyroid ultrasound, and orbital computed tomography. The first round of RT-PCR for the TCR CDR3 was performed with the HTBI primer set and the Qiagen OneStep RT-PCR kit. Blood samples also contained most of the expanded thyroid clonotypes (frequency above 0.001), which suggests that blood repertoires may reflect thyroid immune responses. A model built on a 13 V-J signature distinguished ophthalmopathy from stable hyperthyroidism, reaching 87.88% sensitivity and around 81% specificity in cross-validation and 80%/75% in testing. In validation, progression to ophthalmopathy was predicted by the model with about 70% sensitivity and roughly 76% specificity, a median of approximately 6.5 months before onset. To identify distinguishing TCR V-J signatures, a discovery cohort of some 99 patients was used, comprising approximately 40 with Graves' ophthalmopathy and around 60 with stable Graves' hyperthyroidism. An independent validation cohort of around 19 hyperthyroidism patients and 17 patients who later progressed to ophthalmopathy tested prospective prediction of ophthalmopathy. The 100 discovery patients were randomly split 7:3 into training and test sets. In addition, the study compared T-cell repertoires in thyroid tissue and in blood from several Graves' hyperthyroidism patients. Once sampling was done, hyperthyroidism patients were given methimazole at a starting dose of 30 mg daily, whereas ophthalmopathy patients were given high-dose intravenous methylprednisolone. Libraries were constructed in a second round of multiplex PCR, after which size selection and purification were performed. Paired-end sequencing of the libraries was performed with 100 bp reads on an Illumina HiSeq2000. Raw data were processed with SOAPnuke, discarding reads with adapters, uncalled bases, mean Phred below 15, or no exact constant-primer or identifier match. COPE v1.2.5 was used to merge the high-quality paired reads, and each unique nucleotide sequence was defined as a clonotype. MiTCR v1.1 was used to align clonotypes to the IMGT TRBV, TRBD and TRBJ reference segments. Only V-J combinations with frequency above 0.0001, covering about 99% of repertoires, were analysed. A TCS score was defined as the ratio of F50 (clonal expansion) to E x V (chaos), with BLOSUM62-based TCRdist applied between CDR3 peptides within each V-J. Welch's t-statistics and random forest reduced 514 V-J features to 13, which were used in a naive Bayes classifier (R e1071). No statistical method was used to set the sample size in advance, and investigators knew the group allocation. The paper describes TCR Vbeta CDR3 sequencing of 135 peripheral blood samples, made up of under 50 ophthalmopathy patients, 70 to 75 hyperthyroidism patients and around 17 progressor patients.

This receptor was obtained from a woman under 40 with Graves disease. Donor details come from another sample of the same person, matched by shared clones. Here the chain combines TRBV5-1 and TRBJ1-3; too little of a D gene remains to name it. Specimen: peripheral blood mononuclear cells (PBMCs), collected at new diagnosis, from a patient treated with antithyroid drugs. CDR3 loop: CASSPGPSSGNTIYF. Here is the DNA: TGCGCCAGCAGCCCCGGGCCAAGCTCAGGAAACACCATATATTTT.